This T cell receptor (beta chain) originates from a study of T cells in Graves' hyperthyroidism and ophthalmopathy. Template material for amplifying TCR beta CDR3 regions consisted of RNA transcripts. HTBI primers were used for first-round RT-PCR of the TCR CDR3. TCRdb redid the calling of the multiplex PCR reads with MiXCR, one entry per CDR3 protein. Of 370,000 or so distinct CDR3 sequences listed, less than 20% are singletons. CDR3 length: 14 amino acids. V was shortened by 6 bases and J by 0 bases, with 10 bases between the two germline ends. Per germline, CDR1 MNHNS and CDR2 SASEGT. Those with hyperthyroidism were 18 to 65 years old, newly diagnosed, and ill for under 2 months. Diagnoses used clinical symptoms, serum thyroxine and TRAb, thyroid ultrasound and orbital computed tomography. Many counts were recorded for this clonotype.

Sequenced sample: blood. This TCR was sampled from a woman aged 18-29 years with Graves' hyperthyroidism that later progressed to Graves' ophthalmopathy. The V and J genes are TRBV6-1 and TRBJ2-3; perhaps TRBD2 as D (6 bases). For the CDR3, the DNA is TGTGCCAGCAGGGAGGGACCGAGCACAGATACGCAGTATTTT. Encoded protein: CASREGPSTDTQYF.